This TCR beta chain was captured in a study of cytomegalovirus exposure and HLA in healthy donors. The germline V and J ends were trimmed by 8 bases and 2 bases, with 15 bases remaining between them. Per the germline V gene, CDR1 is SGHAT and CDR2 is FQNNGV. The CDR3 spans 14 residues. Both 60 Vbeta primers and 13 Jbeta primers went into the PCR. The assay was immunoSEQ multiplex PCR, and TCRdb's table has in-frame clones only and misses some. The sample has around 97,000 clones, 81% seen once. Sequencing was carried out using PBMCs. This chain joins TRBV11-2 and TRBJ2-5, with D perhaps matching TRBD1 (6 bases). This TCR was sampled from a man aged 40-49 years in good health and CMV-seropositive. The CDR3 is CASSGLGQQETQYF. The CDR3 bases are TGTGCCAGCTCGGGTTTGGGACAACAAGAGACCCAGTACTTC.